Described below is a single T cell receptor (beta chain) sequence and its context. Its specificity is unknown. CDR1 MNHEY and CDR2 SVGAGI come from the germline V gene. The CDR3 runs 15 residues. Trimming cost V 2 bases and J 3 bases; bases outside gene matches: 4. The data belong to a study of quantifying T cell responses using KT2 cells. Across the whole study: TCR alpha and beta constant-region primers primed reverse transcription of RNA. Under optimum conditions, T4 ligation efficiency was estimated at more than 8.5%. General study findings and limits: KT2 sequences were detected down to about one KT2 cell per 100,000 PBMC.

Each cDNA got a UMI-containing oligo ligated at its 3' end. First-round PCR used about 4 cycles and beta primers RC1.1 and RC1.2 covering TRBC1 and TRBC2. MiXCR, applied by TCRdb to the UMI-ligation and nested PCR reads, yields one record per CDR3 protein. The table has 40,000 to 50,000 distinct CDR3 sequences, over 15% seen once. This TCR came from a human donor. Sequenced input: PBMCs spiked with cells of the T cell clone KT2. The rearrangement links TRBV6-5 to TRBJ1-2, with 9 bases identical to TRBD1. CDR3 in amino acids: CASSYGTGRDYGYTF. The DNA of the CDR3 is TGTGCCAGCAGTTACGGGACAGGGCGAGACTATGGCTACACCTTC.